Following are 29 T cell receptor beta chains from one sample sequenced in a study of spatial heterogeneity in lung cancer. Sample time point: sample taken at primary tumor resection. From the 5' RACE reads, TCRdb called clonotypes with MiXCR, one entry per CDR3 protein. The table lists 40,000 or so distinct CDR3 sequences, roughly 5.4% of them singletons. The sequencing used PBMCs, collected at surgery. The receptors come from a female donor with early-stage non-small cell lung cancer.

For the CDR3, the DNA is TGTGCCAGCTCATGGACTAGGAATAACGAGCAGTACTTC. Encoded protein: CASSWTRNNEQYF. The J gene is TRBJ2-7, the V gene TRBV27; 7 bases are shared with TRBD2. The CDR3 covers 13 residues. The junction had 9 bases not matched to a gene; V was cut back by 8 bases and J by 5 bases. The germline V gene has CDR1 MNHEY and CDR2 SMNVEV (reference sequence).

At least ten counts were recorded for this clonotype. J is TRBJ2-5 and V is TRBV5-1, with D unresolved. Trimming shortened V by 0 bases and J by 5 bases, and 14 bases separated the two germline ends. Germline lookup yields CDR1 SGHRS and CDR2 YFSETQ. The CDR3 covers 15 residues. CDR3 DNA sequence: TGCGCCAGCAGCTTGGAGGGCGCCCCGAGGGAGACCCAGTACTTC. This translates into CASSLEGAPRETQYF. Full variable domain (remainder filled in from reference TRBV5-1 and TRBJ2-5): KAGVTQTPRYLIKTRGQQVTLSCSPISGHRSVSWYQQTPGQGLQFLFEYFSETQRNKGNFPGRFSGRQFSNSRSEMNVSTLELGDSALYLCASSLEGAPRETQYFGPGTRLLVL.

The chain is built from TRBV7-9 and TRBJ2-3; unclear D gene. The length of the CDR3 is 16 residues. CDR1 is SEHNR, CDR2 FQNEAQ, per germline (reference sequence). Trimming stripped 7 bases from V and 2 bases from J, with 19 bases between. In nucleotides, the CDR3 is TGTGCCAGCACCCTTCTCCGCCCACTATACACAGATACGCAGTATTTT. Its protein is CASTLLRPLYTDTQYF.

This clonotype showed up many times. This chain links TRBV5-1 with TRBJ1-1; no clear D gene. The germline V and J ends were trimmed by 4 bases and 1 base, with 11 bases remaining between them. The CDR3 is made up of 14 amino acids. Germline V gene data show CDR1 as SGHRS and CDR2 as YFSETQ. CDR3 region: CASSKKTPNTEAFF. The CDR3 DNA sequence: TGCGCCAGCAGCAAAAAGACACCGAACACTGAAGCTTTCTTT.

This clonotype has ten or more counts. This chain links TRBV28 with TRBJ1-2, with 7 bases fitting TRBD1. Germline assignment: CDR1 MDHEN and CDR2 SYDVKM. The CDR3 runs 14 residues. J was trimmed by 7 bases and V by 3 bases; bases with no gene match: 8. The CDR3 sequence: CASSFGSQGVGYTF. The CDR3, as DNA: TGTGCCAGCAGTTTCGGGTCCCAGGGGGTTGGCTACACCTTC.

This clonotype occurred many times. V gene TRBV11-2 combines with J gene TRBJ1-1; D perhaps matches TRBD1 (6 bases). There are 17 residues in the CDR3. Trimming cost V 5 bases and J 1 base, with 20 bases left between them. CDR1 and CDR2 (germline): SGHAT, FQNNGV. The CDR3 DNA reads TGTGCCAGCAGCCCCCTTACAGGGAGGAGGGGGAACACTGAAGCTTTCTTT. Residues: CASSPLTGRRGNTEAFF. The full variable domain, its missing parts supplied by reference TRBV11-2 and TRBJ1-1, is EAGVAQSPRYKIIEKRQSVAFWCNPISGHATLYWYQQILGQGPKLLIQFQNNGVVDDSQLPKDRFSAERLKGVDSTLKIQPAKLEDSAVYLCASSPLTGRRGNTEAFFGQGTRLTVV.

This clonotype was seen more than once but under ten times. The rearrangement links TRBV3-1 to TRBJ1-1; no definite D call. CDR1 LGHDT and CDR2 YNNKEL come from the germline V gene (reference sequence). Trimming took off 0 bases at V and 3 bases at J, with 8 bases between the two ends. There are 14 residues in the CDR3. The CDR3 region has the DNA TGTGCCAGCAGCCAAGAACGTCCGTACACTGAAGCTTTCTTT. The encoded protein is CASSQERPYTEAFF.

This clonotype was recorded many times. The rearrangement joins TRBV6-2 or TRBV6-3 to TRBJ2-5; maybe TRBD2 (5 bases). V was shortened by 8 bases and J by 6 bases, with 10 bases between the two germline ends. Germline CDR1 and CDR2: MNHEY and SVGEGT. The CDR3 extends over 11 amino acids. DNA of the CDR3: TGTGCCAGCGCCCTAGCCCAGACCCAGTACTTC. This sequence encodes CASALAQTQYF.

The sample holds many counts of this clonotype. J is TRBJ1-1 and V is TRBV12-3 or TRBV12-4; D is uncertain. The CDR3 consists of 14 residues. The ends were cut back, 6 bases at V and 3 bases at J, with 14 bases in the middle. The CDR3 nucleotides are TGTGCCAGCAGCTCGGACCGTAGGTACACTGAAGCTTTCTTT. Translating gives CASSSDRRYTEAFF.

CDR3 in amino acids: CASSPEGGSTGELFF. CDR3 DNA sequence: TGTGCCAGCAGCCCGGAGGGGGGTTCCACCGGGGAGCTGTTTTTT. The rearrangement joins TRBV5-5 to TRBJ2-2, with D perhaps given as TRBD1 or TRBD2 (6 bases each). V was trimmed by 4 bases and J by 4 bases, leaving 14 bases between them. The CDR3 is 15 residues long. Germline lookup yields CDR1 SGHKS and CDR2 YYEKEE (reference sequence).

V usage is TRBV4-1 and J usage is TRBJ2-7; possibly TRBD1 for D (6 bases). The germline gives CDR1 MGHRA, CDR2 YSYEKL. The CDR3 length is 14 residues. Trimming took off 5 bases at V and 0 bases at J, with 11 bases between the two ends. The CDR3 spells CASSLRDNSYEQYF. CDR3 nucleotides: TGCGCCAGCAGCTTAAGGGACAACTCCTACGAGCAGTACTTC.

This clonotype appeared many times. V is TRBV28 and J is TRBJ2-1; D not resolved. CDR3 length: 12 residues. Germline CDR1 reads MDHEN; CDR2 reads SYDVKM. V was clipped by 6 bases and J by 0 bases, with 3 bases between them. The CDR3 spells CASSDSYNEQFF. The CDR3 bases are TGTGCCAGCAGCGACTCCTACAATGAGCAGTTCTTC. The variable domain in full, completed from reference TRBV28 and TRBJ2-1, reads DVKVTQSSRYLVKRTGEKVFLECVQDMDHENMFWYRQDPGLGLRLIYFSYDVKMKEKGDIPEGYSVSREKKERFSLILESASTNQTSMYLCASSDSYNEQFFGPGTRLTVL.

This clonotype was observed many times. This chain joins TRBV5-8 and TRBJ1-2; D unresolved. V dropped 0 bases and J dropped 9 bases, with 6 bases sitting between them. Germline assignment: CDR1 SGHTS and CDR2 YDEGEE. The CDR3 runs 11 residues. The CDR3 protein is CASSLGRSYTF. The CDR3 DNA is TGTGCCAGCAGCTTGGGCAGAAGCTACACCTTC.

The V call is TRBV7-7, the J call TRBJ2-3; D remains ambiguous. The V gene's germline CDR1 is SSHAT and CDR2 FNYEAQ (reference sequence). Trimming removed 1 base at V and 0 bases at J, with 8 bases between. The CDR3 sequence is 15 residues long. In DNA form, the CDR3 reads TGTGCCAGCAGCTTAGGGGAAGAGAGCACAGATACGCAGTATTTT. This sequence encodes CASSLGEESTDTQYF.

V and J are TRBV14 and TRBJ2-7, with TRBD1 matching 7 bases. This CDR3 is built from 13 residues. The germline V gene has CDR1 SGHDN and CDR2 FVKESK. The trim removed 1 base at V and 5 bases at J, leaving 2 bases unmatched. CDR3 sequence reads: CASSQGQGDEQYF. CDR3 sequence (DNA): TGTGCCAGCAGCCAAGGGCAGGGGGACGAGCAGTACTTC.

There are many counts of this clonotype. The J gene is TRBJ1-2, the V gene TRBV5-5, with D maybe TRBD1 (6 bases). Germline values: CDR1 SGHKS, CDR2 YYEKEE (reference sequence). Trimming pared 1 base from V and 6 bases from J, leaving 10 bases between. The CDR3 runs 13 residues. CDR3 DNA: TGTGCCAGCAGCTTGTACGGGGGCAATGGCTACACCTTC. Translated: CASSLYGGNGYTF.

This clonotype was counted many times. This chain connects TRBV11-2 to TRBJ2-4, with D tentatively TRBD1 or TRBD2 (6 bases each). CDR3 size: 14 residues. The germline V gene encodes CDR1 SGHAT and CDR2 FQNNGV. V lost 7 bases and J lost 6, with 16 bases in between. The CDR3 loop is CASTGWGAGNIQYF. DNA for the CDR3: TGTGCCAGCACCGGGTGGGGGGCCGGAAACATTCAGTACTTC.

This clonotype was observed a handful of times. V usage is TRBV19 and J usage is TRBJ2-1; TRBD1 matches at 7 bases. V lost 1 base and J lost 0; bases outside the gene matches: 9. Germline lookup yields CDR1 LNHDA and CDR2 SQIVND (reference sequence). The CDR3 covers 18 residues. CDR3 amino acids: CASSIAVGQPSSYNEQFF. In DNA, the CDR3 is TGTGCCAGTAGTATAGCCGTGGGACAGCCAAGCTCCTACAATGAGCAGTTCTTC. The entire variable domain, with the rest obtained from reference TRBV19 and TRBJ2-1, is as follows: DGGITQSPKYLFRKEGQNVTLSCEQNLNHDAMYWYRQDPGQGLRLIYYSQIVNDFQKGDIAEGYSVSREKKESFPLTVTSAQKNPTAFYLCASSIAVGQPSSYNEQFFGPGTRLTVL.

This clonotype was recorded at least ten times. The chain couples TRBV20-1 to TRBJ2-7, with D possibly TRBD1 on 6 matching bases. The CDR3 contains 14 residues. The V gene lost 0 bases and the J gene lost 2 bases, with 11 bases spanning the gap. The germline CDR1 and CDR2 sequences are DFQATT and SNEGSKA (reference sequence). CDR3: CSARDTGIAYEQYF. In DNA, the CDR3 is TGCAGTGCTAGAGATACAGGGATCGCCTACGAGCAGTACTTC.

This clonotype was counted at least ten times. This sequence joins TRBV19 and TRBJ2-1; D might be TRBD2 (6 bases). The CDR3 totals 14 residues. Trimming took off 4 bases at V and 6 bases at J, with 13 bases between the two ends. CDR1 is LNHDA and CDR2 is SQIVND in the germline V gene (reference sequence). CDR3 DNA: TGTGCCAGTAGTAGGAGGACTAAGGGCAATGAGCAGTTCTTC. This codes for CASSRRTKGNEQFF.

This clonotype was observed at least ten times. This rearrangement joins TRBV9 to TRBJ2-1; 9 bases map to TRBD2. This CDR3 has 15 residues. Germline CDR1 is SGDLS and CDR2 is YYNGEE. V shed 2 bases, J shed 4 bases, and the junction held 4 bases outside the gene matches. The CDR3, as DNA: TGTGCCAGCAGCGTTAGGACTAGCGAGTACAATGAGCAGTTCTTC. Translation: CASSVRTSEYNEQFF.

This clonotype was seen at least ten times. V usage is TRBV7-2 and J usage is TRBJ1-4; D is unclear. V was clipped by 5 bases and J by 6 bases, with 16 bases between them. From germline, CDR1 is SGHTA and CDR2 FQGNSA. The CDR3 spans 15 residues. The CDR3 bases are TGTGCCAGCAGCCCTGGACCGCGGCAGGATGAAAAACTGTTTTTT. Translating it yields CASSPGPRQDEKLFF.

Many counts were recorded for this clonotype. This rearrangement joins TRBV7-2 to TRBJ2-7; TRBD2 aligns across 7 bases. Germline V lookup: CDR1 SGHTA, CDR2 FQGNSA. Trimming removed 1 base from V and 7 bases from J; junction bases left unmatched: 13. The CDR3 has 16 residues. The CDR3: CASSLGGAGVVKEQYF. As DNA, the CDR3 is TGTGCCAGCAGCTTAGGAGGGGCGGGGGTCGTAAAGGAGCAGTACTTC. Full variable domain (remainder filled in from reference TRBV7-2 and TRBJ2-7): GAGVSQSPSNKVTEKGKDVELRCDPISGHTALYWYRQSLGQGLEFLIYFQGNSAPDKSGLPSDRFSAERTGGSVSTLTIQRTQQEDSAVYLCASSLGGAGVVKEQYFGPGTRLTVT.

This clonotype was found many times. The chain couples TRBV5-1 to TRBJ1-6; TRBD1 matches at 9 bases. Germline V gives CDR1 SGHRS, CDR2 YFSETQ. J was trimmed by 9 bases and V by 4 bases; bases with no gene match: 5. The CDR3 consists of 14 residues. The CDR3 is CASSGGQGGSPLHF. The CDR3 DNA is TGCGCCAGCAGCGGGGGACAGGGAGGTTCACCCCTCCACTTT.

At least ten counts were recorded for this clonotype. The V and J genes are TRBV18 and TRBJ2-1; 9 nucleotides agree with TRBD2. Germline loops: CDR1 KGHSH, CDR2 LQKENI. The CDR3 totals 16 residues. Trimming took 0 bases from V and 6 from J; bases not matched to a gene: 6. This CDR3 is CASSPPSAGGLNEQFF. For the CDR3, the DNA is TGTGCCAGCTCACCACCGTCAGCGGGGGGCCTCAATGAGCAGTTCTTC.

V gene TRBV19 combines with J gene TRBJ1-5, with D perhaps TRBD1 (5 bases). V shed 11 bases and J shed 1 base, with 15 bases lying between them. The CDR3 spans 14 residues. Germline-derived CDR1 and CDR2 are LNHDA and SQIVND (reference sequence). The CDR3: CAGGGTRSNQPQHF. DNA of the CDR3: TGTGCCGGGGGGGGAACCCGAAGCAATCAGCCCCAGCATTTT.

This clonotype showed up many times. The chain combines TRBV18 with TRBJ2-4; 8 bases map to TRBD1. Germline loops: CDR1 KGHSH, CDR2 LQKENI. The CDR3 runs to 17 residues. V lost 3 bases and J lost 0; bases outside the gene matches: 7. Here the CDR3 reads CASSPLGQGRAKNIQYF. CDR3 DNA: TGTGCCAGCTCACCGCTAGGACAGGGTCGAGCCAAAAACATTCAGTACTTC.

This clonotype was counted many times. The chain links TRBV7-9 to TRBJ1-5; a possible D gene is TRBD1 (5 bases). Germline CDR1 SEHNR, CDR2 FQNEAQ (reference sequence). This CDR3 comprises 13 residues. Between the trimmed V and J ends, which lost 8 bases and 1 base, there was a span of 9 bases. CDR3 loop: CASQGLSNQPQHF. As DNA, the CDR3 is TGTGCCAGCCAGGGTTTGAGCAATCAGCCCCAGCATTTT.

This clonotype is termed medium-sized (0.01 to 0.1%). The CDR3 spells CASSLAGQGSPTFF. The CDR3 coding sequence is TGTGCCAGCAGCTTAGCAGGACAGGGTTCTCCTACTTTCTTT. This chain connects TRBV7-8 to TRBJ1-1, with 8 bases matching TRBD1. The CDR3 runs to 14 residues. With 0 bases clipped from V and 12 bases from J, the junction kept 9 bases outside the gene matches. CDR1 SGHVS and CDR2 FQNEAQ come from the germline V gene.